This TCR beta chain appears in the sequencing data of a study of memory CD4+ T cells and cytomegalovirus serostatus. Single viable CD3+CD4+CD8-CD45RO+ cells were sorted as the memory CD4+ T cells. Overall study results and limits: Each of 60 to 80 CMV-associated TCRbeta sequences occurred in one to five individuals.

Authors' data handling: Out-of-frame sequences were removed, leaving 2 million or so distinct TCRbeta sequences. Generated by immunoSEQ multiplex PCR, the TCRdb table keeps only in-frame clones and is missing some. V and J calls and clone size are given by that table; D and trimming were obtained from the DNA. The data show approximately 92,000 clones, with under 90% seen just once and less than 4% held by the top ten. V lost 3 bases, J lost 8 bases, and 10 bases lay in between. This CDR3 is built from 12 residues. CDR1 is MDHEN, CDR2 SYDVKM, per germline. A word on this clone: Antigen: not known.

Input material: memory CD4+ T cells from blood. This sequence was found in an adult in good health and CMV-seropositive. The chain employs TRBV28 and TRBJ1-2; weak D call: TRBD1 (6 bases). CDR3 in amino acids: CASSFYREGYTF. CDR3 in DNA: TGTGCCAGCAGTTTCTACAGGGAGGGCTACACCTTC.